The 12 T cell receptor beta chains below all came from one sample that was sequenced in a study of shared clonotypes between healthy human individuals (dated by TCRdb to 2020 to 2022). Library prep was done by the immunoSEQ multiplex PCR assay. TCRdb stores this immuneACCESS table with in-frame sequences only. Part of the clones is absent; in the studies checked, under half of the shortfall reflects unresolved V genes, and no reason is known for the rest. For this sample there are 2 million to 3 million clones; 93% appear just once. The ten biggest clones cover approximately 0.37% of the sample. Material for sequencing was naive CD4+ T cells from PBMCs. The label giving this sample's cell subset or site can be read as: CD45RA+ positively selected. The receptors shown here come from a man in his late teens or twenties in good health. Some clones in this sample may be carry-over from other donors' samples.

The genes are TRBV19 and TRBJ2-2; no clear D. The ends were cut back, 5 bases at V and 4 bases at J, with 5 bases in the middle. The CDR3 runs to 12 residues. Germline loops: CDR1 LNHDA, CDR2 SQIVND (reference sequence). CDR3 sequence (DNA): TGTGCCAGTAGTCTCATCACCGGGGAGCTGTTTTTT. Its translation: CASSLITGELFF.

The chain combines TRBV2 with TRBJ2-7; D might be TRBD1 (6 bases). The germline CDR1 and CDR2 sequences are SNHLY and FYNNEI. The CDR3 consists of 14 residues. The V end lost 4 bases, the J end lost 4 bases, and 14 bases lay between the germline ends. The CDR3 nucleotides read TGTGCCAGCAGTGGGGGGCTCCGGGGATACGAGCAGTACTTC. This translates into CASSGGLRGYEQYF.

J is TRBJ2-6 and V is TRBV4-2, with 10 bases identical to TRBD2. V dropped 0 bases and J dropped 0; count of bases not matched to a gene: 8. The germline CDR1 and CDR2 sequences are LGHNA and YNFKEQ. This CDR3 has 20 residues. The DNA for the CDR3 is TGTGCCAGCAGCCAAGATCGGCCGGGACTAGCGTACTCTGGGGCCAACGTCCTGACTTTC. Its protein is CASSQDRPGLAYSGANVLTF.

The chain is built from TRBV5-6 and TRBJ2-7; D unclear. Germline V gives CDR1 SGHDT, CDR2 YYEEEE. V was clipped by 2 bases and J by 9 bases, with 12 bases between them. This CDR3 contains 12 residues. CDR3 DNA: TGTGCCAGCAGCTTCAAGGGTTCGGTGCAGTACTTC. The encoded protein is CASSFKGSVQYF.

This clone was detected only once. The chain employs TRBV18 and TRBJ2-5; TRBD1 is a possible D gene (6 bases). The DNA end favors TRBJ2-7, so the J call may be wrong. The CDR3 totals 12 residues. The V gene's germline CDR1 is KGHSH and CDR2 LQKENI. The DNA of the CDR3 is TGTGCCAGCTCAACTAACAGGGACGAGCAGTACTTC. It encodes CASSTNRDEQYF.

The V gene is TRBV5-1, the J gene TRBJ2-1, with a possible D match to TRBD2 (6 bases). Germline V gives CDR1 SGHRS, CDR2 YFSETQ. Trimming cost V 3 bases and J 4 bases, with 14 bases left between them. CDR3 length: 15 amino acids. The CDR3 region has the DNA TGCGCCAGCAGCTGGAGGGGAGCCCAATACAATGAGCAGTTCTTC. It encodes CASSWRGAQYNEQFF. The whole variable domain, remainder taken from reference TRBV5-1 and TRBJ2-1, is KAGVTQTPRYLIKTRGQQVTLSCSPISGHRSVSWYQQTPGQGLQFLFEYFSETQRNKGNFPGRFSGRQFSNSRSEMNVSTLELGDSALYLCASSWRGAQYNEQFFGPGTRLTVL.

The rearrangement uses TRBV5-1 and TRBJ2-5; 8 positions agree with TRBD2. V dropped 4 bases and J dropped 3; count of bases not matched to a gene: 8. Germline assignment: CDR1 SGHRS and CDR2 YFSETQ. The CDR3 has 15 amino acids. CDR3 nucleotides: TGCGCCAGCAGCGGGGGTCCGGGACTAGAAGAGACCCAGTACTTC. It yields the protein CASSGGPGLEETQYF.

The chain links TRBV18 to TRBJ2-5, with D perhaps TRBD2 (6 bases). The CDR3 is 15 amino acids. Germline CDR1 is KGHSH and CDR2 is LQKENI. Trimming took 4 bases from V and 1 from J, leaving 13 bases between them. CDR3 coding DNA: TGTGCCAGCTCACGACGGGAGCAGAGCCAAGAGACCCAGTACTTC. This translates into CASSRREQSQETQYF.

Points on this clone: Different DNA sequences within this sample yield the same CDR3. V usage is TRBV5-1 and J usage is TRBJ2-7, with D possibly matching TRBD1 (5 bases). Trimming took off 0 bases at V and 5 bases at J, with 9 bases between the two ends. Germline V CDR1 and CDR2: SGHRS, YFSETQ. The CDR3 has 13 residues. For the CDR3, the DNA is TGCGCCAGCAGCTTGGAAGGGGCGGACGAGCAGTACTTC. Encoded protein: CASSLEGADEQYF.

This chain joins TRBV6-1 and TRBJ2-7, with TRBD2 identical over 7 bases. Germline V gene data show CDR1 as MNHNS and CDR2 as SASEGT. The CDR3 consists of 14 residues. Trimming took 4 bases from V and 0 from J; bases not matched to a gene: 3. The CDR3 sequence: CASSVSGNSYEQYF. The CDR3 DNA reads TGTGCCAGCAGTGTCAGCGGGAACTCCTACGAGCAGTACTTC.

This sequence joins TRBV7-9 and TRBJ2-4; either TRBD1 or TRBD2 may fit D (5 bases each). The V end lost 1 base, the J end lost 0 bases, and 10 bases lay between the germline ends. The germline V gene encodes CDR1 SEHNR and CDR2 FQNEAQ (reference sequence). The CDR3 spans 16 residues. CDR3 nucleotide sequence: TGTGCCAGCAGCTTAGAACGGGGCCTAGCCAAAAACATTCAGTACTTC. This sequence encodes CASSLERGLAKNIQYF.

This clone occurred once. The chain uses TRBV25-1 and TRBJ2-5; no clear D gene. V lost 4 bases to trimming and J lost 0 bases, with 9 bases between them. Germline V gene lookup returns CDR1 MGHDK and CDR2 SYGVNS. The CDR3 totals 14 residues. The CDR3 sequence is CASSVRADQETQYF. In DNA, the CDR3 is TGTGCCAGCAGTGTAAGGGCAGACCAAGAGACCCAGTACTTC. The full variable domain, rest sourced from reference TRBV25-1 and TRBJ2-5, is EADIYQTPRYLVIGTGKKITLECSQTMGHDKMYWYQQDPGMELHLIHYSYGVNSTEKGDLSSESTVSRIRTEHFPLTLESARPSHTSQYLCASSVRADQETQYFGPGTRLLVL.